This TCR beta chain was recovered during a study of technical replicates of blood from four donors. Germline V CDR1 and CDR2: KGHSH, LQKENI. The CDR3 has 18 residues. The J segment lost 4 bases and the V segment lost 6 bases, leaving 17 bases of the junction unmatched. Clones were sequenced by immunoSEQ multiplex PCR, and TCRdb holds only the in-frame ones, with some missing. Here the sample spans 73,000 or so clones, roughly nine tenths being singletons. The genes are TRBV18 and TRBJ1-5, with 8 positions matching TRBD1. Sequenced material: T cells isolated from PBMCs. This receptor was obtained from a human donor in good health. The CDR3 DNA follows: TGTGCCAGCTCGCCAGGGGGCAGTTCTCTTACCTCTAATCAGCCCCAGCATTTT. Translating gives CASSPGGSSLTSNQPQHF. Complete variable domain (other parts from reference TRBV18 and TRBJ1-5): NAGVMQNPRHLVRRRGQEARLRCSPMKGHSHVYWYRQLPEEGLKFMVYLQKENIIDESGMPKERFSAEFPKEGPSILRIQQVVRGDSAAYFCASSPGGSSLTSNQPQHFGDGTRLSIL.